This section outlines one T cell receptor beta chain sequence together with its context. Its antigen remains unknown. This sample is drawn from a study of vaccination effects on CD4 cells after COVID-19. Study background: Two-dose BNT162b2 or mRNA-1273 vaccination was given to participants.

The repertoire was sequenced with immunoSEQ multiplex PCR; TCRdb's copy has only in-frame clones and lacks some. The sample lists about 52,000 clones, 79% occurring once. Sequencing followed a ViraFEST assay step that expanded antigen-specific CD4+ T cells with viral peptide pools. The culture ran for 10 days, and then CD4+ T cells were isolated. All vaccine recipients tested negative for nucleocapsid antibodies and had never contracted SARS-CoV-2 infection. With 7.5 to 10 ug/ml peptides and around 10 IU/ml IL-2, approximately 2.1 million PBMC per well were cultured. The sequenced sample was CD4+ T cells from PBMCs cultured with HCoV-OC43 spike peptides, obtained before COVID-19 vaccination. As to subset: HCoV-OC43 spike overlapping peptide pool stimulation. The clonotype originates from a human donor who received a COVID-19 vaccine.

The CDR3 nucleotides are TGTGCCAGCTCACGGGGGAACACCATATATTTT. This encodes CASSRGNTIYF. The V gene is TRBV18, the J gene TRBJ1-3; tentatively, D is TRBD1 (5 bases). This CDR3 is 11 amino acids long. Germline lookup yields CDR1 KGHSH and CDR2 LQKENI. V was cut by 4 bases and J by 7 bases, with 5 bases left in between.